This T cell receptor beta chain stems from a study of cytomegalovirus exposure and HLA in healthy donors. As concerns this clone: Its antigen is as yet unknown.

The CDR3 has 15 residues. V lost 1 base, J lost 9 bases, and 19 bases lay in between. Germline V CDR1 and CDR2: SNHLY, FYNNEI. Study observations and caveats: What was likely a sequencing artifact was a cluster of highly shared sequence variants. Indistinguishability led to the exclusion of some V segments, TRBV6-2 and TRBV6-3 included. Donors belonging to an Asian-associated ancestry cluster reportedly showed fewer N-insertions in productive TCRs than the approximately 700-donor mean, according to what a later analysis found. Serostatus for CMV was the only available immune exposure information.

In the PCR, 60 Vbeta and 13 Jbeta primers were used. TCRdb keeps only in-frame clones here, not all; method: immunoSEQ multiplex PCR. Of about 190,000 clones listed, approximately 79% are singletons. This chain links TRBV2 with TRBJ2-7; a weak D match, TRBD1 (6 bases). This sequence originates from a woman aged 18-29 years in good health and CMV-seronegative. The sequencing input was PBMCs. The CDR3 spells CASSEEGTPATMQYF. CDR3 sequence (DNA): TGTGCCAGCAGTGAAGAGGGGACACCCGCTACGATGCAGTACTTC.